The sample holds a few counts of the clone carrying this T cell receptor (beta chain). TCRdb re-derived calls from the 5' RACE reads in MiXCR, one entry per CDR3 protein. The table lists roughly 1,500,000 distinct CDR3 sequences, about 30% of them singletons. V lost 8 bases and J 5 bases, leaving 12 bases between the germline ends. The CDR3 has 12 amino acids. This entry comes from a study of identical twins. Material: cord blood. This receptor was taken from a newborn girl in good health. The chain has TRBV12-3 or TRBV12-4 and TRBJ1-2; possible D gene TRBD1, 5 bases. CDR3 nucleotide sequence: TGTGCCAGCGGCAGGGAACTTTATGGCTACACCTTC. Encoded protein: CASGRELYGYTF.